What follows are 12 T cell receptor beta chains derived from one specimen sequenced in a study of blood T cell repertoires in COVID-19. The table came from immunoSEQ multiplex PCR; TCRdb's copy has only in-frame clones and leaves some out. The sample has roughly 200,000 clones, roughly 82% seen once; the top ten hold 7% to 10%. Input material: PBMCs or T cells enriched from blood (not recorded which). Receptors originate from a young woman who had recovered from COVID-19.

The CDR3 coding sequence is TGTGCCAGCAGTTTGACTAGAAGGAACACCGGGGAGCTGTTTTTT. As protein: CASSLTRRNTGELFF. The V call is TRBV28, the J call TRBJ2-2; D perhaps matches TRBD2 (6 bases). The CDR3 sequence is 15 residues long. Germline V gives CDR1 MDHEN, CDR2 SYDVKM. V lost 3 bases to trimming and J lost 1 base, with 9 bases between them.

The rearrangement links TRBV27 to TRBJ2-5; 7 bases align to TRBD2. CDR1 and CDR2 from the germline V gene are MNHEY and SMNVEV (reference sequence). J was trimmed by 0 bases and V by 3 bases; bases with no gene match: 4. The CDR3 consists of 15 residues. CDR3 in amino acids: CASSFVAGNQETQYF. The CDR3 DNA reads TGTGCCAGCAGTTTCGTAGCGGGTAACCAAGAGACCCAGTACTTC.

V and J are TRBV10-1 and TRBJ2-2, with a tentative D call TRBD1 (5 bases). CDR1 and CDR2 (germline): WNHNN, SYGVQD (reference sequence). The CDR3 loop spans 14 amino acids. The ends were cut back, 3 bases at V and 4 bases at J, with 9 bases in the middle. The CDR3 DNA reads as TGCGCCAGCAGTGATGCAGGGTTCACCGGGGAGCTGTTTTTT. Residues: CASSDAGFTGELFF.

V gene TRBV13 combines with J gene TRBJ2-7, with a possible D match to TRBD2 (5 bases). The germline CDR1 and CDR2 sequences are PRHDT and FYEKMQ (reference sequence). The CDR3 is 14 residues long. V lost 1 base to trimming and J lost 5 bases, with 12 bases between them. The CDR3 is CASSLAGNRHEQYF. The CDR3 coding sequence is TGTGCCAGCAGCTTAGCGGGGAATCGCCACGAGCAGTACTTC.

This chain connects TRBV11-2 to TRBJ2-1; D might be TRBD1 (7 bases). Germline-derived CDR1 and CDR2 are SGHAT and FQNNGV. The length of the CDR3 is 15 residues. Deletions cut 5 bases from V and 7 bases from J, with 18 bases between. CDR3 sequence (DNA): TGTGCCAGCAGCCTAGGGGGCGGGATGTTGAATGAGCAGTTCTTC. It encodes CASSLGGGMLNEQFF.

This clone has a single count. The chain employs TRBV5-1 and TRBJ2-5, with 9 bases lining up with TRBD2. Trimming took 5 bases from V and 1 from J; bases not matched to a gene: 3. Germline V gene lookup returns CDR1 SGHRS and CDR2 YFSETQ. The CDR3 is 14 residues long. The CDR3 spells CASRLAGIQETQYF. CDR3 sequence (DNA): TGCGCCAGCAGGCTAGCGGGGATCCAAGAGACCCAGTACTTC.

This rearrangement joins TRBV15 to TRBJ2-7; 9 bases line up with TRBD1. J lost 4 bases, V lost 8 bases, and 12 bases had no gene match. The germline V gene has CDR1 LNHNV and CDR2 YYDKDF (reference sequence). The CDR3 covers 15 residues. The CDR3 coding sequence is TGTGCCACCGCAGAACAGGGGGCTTCGGGTTACGAGCAGTACTTC. Residues: CATAEQGASGYEQYF.

This clone was recorded once. The chain links TRBV3-1 (or the pseudogene TRBV3-2) to TRBJ2-5; a weak D match, TRBD1 (6 bases). V dropped 1 base and J dropped 5 bases, with 20 bases sitting between them. The germline V gene has CDR1 LGHDT and CDR2 YNNKEL (reference sequence). The CDR3 length is 17 residues. In nucleotides, the CDR3 is TGTGCCAGCAGCCAAGCCTATCCGGGCCCGAGGGGGGAGACCCAGTACTTC. It encodes CASSQAYPGPRGETQYF.

The V gene is TRBV21-1, the J gene TRBJ1-1; the tabulated D call, TRBD1, remains unverified against the DNA. TRBV21-1 is an annotated pseudogene. The CDR3 runs 15 residues. CDR3 loop: CASSSWTGSNTEAFF. CDR3 bases: TGTGCCAGCAGCAGTTGGACAGGCTCGAACACTGAAGCTTTCTTT.

This rearrangement joins TRBV6-1 to TRBJ1-2; no clear D gene. Per the germline V gene, CDR1 is MNHNS and CDR2 is SASEGT. The CDR3 spans 13 residues. Trimming shortened V by 2 bases and J by 2 bases, and 6 bases separated the two germline ends. The CDR3: CASSELPNYGYTF. The DNA for the CDR3 is TGTGCCAGCAGTGAACTACCGAACTATGGCTACACCTTC.

The CDR3 loop reads CASSTPYIVTGLGKNIQYF. The CDR3, as DNA: TGTGCCAGCAGTACCCCCTACATAGTGACAGGCTTGGGAAAAAACATTCAGTACTTC. V and J are TRBV28 and TRBJ2-4, with D perhaps TRBD1 (6 bases). The germline V gene encodes CDR1 MDHEN and CDR2 SYDVKM. Trimming cost V 5 bases and J 4 bases, with 27 bases left between them. The CDR3 runs 19 residues.

V and J are TRBV6-5 and TRBJ2-7; TRBD1 matches 9 bases. Germline trimming cut 4 bases from V and 5 bases from J; bases unmatched to any gene: 6. Germline assignment: CDR1 MNHEY and CDR2 SVGAGI. The CDR3 spans 14 residues. CDR3 region: CASSSGTGQNEQYF. In DNA, the CDR3 is TGTGCCAGCAGTTCCGGGACAGGGCAAAACGAGCAGTACTTC.